This TCR beta chain was profiled in a study of blood T cell repertoires in COVID-19. Clones were read by immunoSEQ multiplex PCR, and TCRdb kept only the in-frame ones, dropping some. The data show 140,000 or so clones, with around 90% seen just once and under 6% held by the top ten. CDR3 length: 16 residues. The trim removed 4 bases at V and 3 bases at J, leaving 4 bases unmatched. Germline V lookup: CDR1 SGHRS, CDR2 YFSETQ. The chain has TRBV5-1 and TRBJ2-5, with 15 bases aligning to TRBD2. Sequencing was performed on peripheral blood. This sequence originates from a human donor in a cohort sampled during active COVID-19. The CDR3 sequence is CASSRWTSGGEETQYF. CDR3 in DNA: TGCGCCAGCAGCAGATGGACTAGCGGGGGGGAAGAGACCCAGTACTTC.